This T cell receptor beta chain was captured by sequencing in a study of PD-1 blockade in classical Hodgkin lymphoma. Study outcomes and limitations: Still unresolved is the cause of the repertoire differences, which may be disease activity or prior therapy. As was reported, newly diagnosed patients showed lower baseline TCR diversity than healthy donors did. CD4+ TCR diversity, unlike CD8+, climbed significantly by C4D1.

As for this clone: What it recognizes is unknown.

The patients all showed relapse after autologous stem cell transplantation, while their brentuximab vedotin exposure varied. The CDR3 sequence is 14 residues long. Germline V gene sequence: CDR1 KGHSH, CDR2 LQKENI. V was cut by 1 base and J by 6 bases, with 13 bases left in between. This table comes from immunoSEQ multiplex PCR, and its TCRdb copy is limited to in-frame clones, with some not included. This table has about 75,000 clones, approximately 94% appearing once. The rearrangement uses TRBV18 and TRBJ2-7, with a weak D call TRBD2 (6 bases). Sequenced material: peripheral blood mononuclear cells (PBMCs), taken at baseline. The receptor was isolated from a human donor with classical Hodgkin lymphoma. The CDR3 DNA is TGTGCCAGCTCACCACTTTCTCGGGGAGGCGAGCAGTACTTC. Amino acid sequence: CASSPLSRGGEQYF.